These 28 T cell receptor beta chains came from one sample sequenced in a study of Graves' ophthalmopathy and Graves' hyperthyroidism. RNA transcripts were the source from which TCR beta CDR3 regions were amplified. An initial RT-PCR round employing HTBI primers preceded a second-round multiplex PCR. Each CDR3 protein is one row after TCRdb ran MiXCR on the multiplex PCR reads. The profile shows more than 1,000,000 distinct CDR3 sequences, less than 45% of them singletons. The sample was peripheral blood or thyroid tissue (not recorded which). The source of these receptors is an adult man with Graves' hyperthyroidism.

CDR3 sequence reads: CAISRDGMNTEAFF. CDR3 sequence (DNA): TGTGCCATCTCCCGGGACGGCATGAACACTGAAGCTTTCTTT. The chain has TRBV10-3 and TRBJ1-1; tentatively, D is TRBD1 (5 bases). Germline values: CDR1 ENHRY, CDR2 SYGVKD. V dropped 8 bases and J dropped 0 bases, with 13 bases sitting between them. The CDR3 totals 14 residues.

This clonotype was observed at least ten times. The chain employs TRBV24-1 and TRBJ1-5; D is uncertain. V dropped 3 bases and J dropped 9 bases, with 11 bases sitting between them. Germline CDR1 reads KGHDR; CDR2 reads SFDVKD. The CDR3 is 13 residues long. The CDR3 DNA sequence: TGTGCCACCAGTGATGACATTAATAGGCCCCAGCATTTT. This translates into CATSDDINRPQHF.

The rearrangement joins TRBV9 to TRBJ1-6, with D tentatively TRBD1 (5 bases). The CDR3 totals 15 residues. CDR1 is SGDLS and CDR2 is YYNGEE in the germline V gene. Trimming left V 4 bases short and J 6 bases short, with 14 bases between. CDR3 protein: CASSFSGTANSPLHF. DNA for the CDR3: TGTGCCAGCAGCTTCTCCGGGACCGCTAATTCACCCCTCCACTTT.

The rearrangement uses TRBV10-3 and TRBJ1-4; 10 nucleotides match TRBD1. Germline-derived CDR1 and CDR2 are ENHRY and SYGVKD. The trim removed 2 bases at V and 8 bases at J, leaving 5 bases unmatched. This CDR3 is built from 15 residues. The CDR3 sequence is CAISEDTGQGEKLFF. CDR3 nucleotides: TGTGCCATCAGTGAGGACACGGGACAGGGGGAAAAACTGTTTTTT.

The chain employs TRBV5-1 and TRBJ2-2; D is tentatively TRBD1 or TRBD2 (5 bases each). V lost 4 bases and J lost 6, with 16 bases in between. This CDR3 has 15 amino acids. Germline CDR1 and CDR2: SGHRS and YFSETQ. The CDR3 loop reads CASSPLAGDAGELFF. Here the CDR3 DNA reads TGCGCCAGCAGCCCCCTGGCCGGGGACGCCGGGGAGCTGTTTTTT.

This clonotype was picked up a small number of times. The chain recombines TRBV9 with TRBJ2-7; maybe TRBD2 (5 bases). The V end lost 4 bases, the J end lost 2 bases, and 19 bases lay between the germline ends. The CDR3 runs to 16 residues. The germline gives CDR1 SGDLS, CDR2 YYNGEE. The CDR3 region is CASSQDPRGSTYEQYF. The CDR3 DNA is TGTGCCAGCAGCCAAGATCCCAGAGGGTCTACCTACGAGCAGTACTTC.

This clonotype has a handful of counts. The chain links TRBV24-1 to TRBJ1-1; maybe TRBD1 (5 bases). Germline CDR1 is KGHDR and CDR2 is SFDVKD. The CDR3 is 17 amino acids. Trimming stripped 9 bases from V and 1 base from J, with 23 bases between. The CDR3 region has the DNA TGTGCCACCTGGCGGGCGGAAATCTTAGGGGAGAACACTGAAGCTTTCTTT. Translated: CATWRAEILGENTEAFF.

This clonotype was seen repeatedly, ten times or more. The chain carries TRBV19 and TRBJ1-3; D not certain. This CDR3 is 15 amino acids long. Germline loops: CDR1 LNHDA, CDR2 SQIVND (reference sequence). Deletions cut 3 bases from V and 3 bases from J, with 12 bases between. The CDR3 reads CASSIGVDLGNTIYF. The CDR3 DNA reads as TGTGCCAGTAGTATCGGGGTCGATCTTGGAAACACCATATATTTT.

This clonotype has more than one count but fewer than ten. The chain employs TRBV9 and TRBJ1-4; 7 bases map to TRBD1. CDR1 is SGDLS, CDR2 YYNGEE, per germline. V was clipped by 5 bases and J by 6 bases; unmatched bases: 13. The CDR3 is 16 residues long. The CDR3 loop reads CASSERQGGVHEKLFF. DNA of the CDR3: TGTGCCAGCAGTGAGCGACAGGGAGGGGTGCATGAAAAACTGTTTTTT.

This clonotype was counted many times. The CDR3 region is CAISDGDYEQYF. DNA of the CDR3: TGTGCCATCAGTGACGGGGACTACGAGCAGTACTTC. V usage is TRBV10-3 and J usage is TRBJ2-7; D might be TRBD2 (5 bases). Trimming stripped 3 bases from V and 3 bases from J, with 6 bases between. Per germline, CDR1 ENHRY and CDR2 SYGVKD. The CDR3 has 12 amino acids.

The chain joins TRBV29-1 to TRBJ1-3, with unresolved D. V was pared by 6 bases and J by 7 bases, with 7 bases between. The CDR3 has 10 amino acids. The germline V gene encodes CDR1 SQVTM and CDR2 ANQGSEA. The CDR3 DNA is TGCAGCGTAGCACTGAACACCATATATTTT. It encodes CSVALNTIYF. Full variable domain (rest looked up from reference TRBV29-1 and TRBJ1-3): SAVISQKPSRDICQRGTSLTIQCQVDSQVTMMFWYRQQPGQSLTLIATANQGSEATYESGFVIDKFPISRPNLTFSTLTVSNMSPEDSSIYLCSVALNTIYFGEGSWLTVV.

The chain has TRBV2 and TRBJ1-2; 10 bases are a match to TRBD1. CDR1 is SNHLY, CDR2 FYNNEI, per germline. Trimming cost V 1 base and J 6 bases; bases outside gene matches: 2. This CDR3 is 14 amino acids long. The CDR3 nucleotides read TGTGCCAGCAGTGAAGAGGGACAGGGGCATGGCTACACCTTC. Protein sequence: CASSEEGQGHGYTF.

The chain uses TRBV6-7 and TRBJ1-5; D call uncertain. TRBV6-7 is classed as an ORF, of uncertain function. The CDR3 totals 15 residues. V shed 2 bases and J shed 0 bases, with 8 bases lying between them. Here the CDR3 DNA reads TGTGCCAGCAGTTACGGCCGGAATAGCAATCAGCCCCAGCATTTT. Its protein product is CASSYGRNSNQPQHF.

The V call is TRBV20-1, the J call TRBJ1-4; no firm D call. The V end was cut by 6 bases, the J end by 13 bases, with 15 bases between. The CDR3 totals 11 residues. Germline assignment: CDR1 DFQATT and CDR2 SNEGSKA (reference sequence). The CDR3 sequence is CSALRAALLFF. The CDR3 DNA is TGCAGTGCACTTAGGGCCGCTTTACTGTTTTTT.

The rearrangement joins TRBV20-1 to TRBJ2-2; the D gene is possibly TRBD1 (5 bases). Germline lookup yields CDR1 DFQATT and CDR2 SNEGSKA (reference sequence). V dropped 3 bases and J dropped 0 bases, with 14 bases sitting between them. This CDR3 has 16 residues. The CDR3 here is CSASDSHLPNTGELFF. DNA for the CDR3: TGCAGTGCTAGCGACAGCCACCTCCCGAACACCGGGGAGCTGTTTTTT.

V gene TRBV10-3 combines with J gene TRBJ2-2; D gene ambiguous. This CDR3 region has 14 residues. Germline CDR1 is ENHRY and CDR2 is SYGVKD. Deletions cut 3 bases from V and 2 bases from J, with 7 bases between. The CDR3 region is CAISEFGNTGELFF. The CDR3 region has the DNA TGTGCCATCAGTGAATTCGGAAACACCGGGGAGCTGTTTTTT.

The sample holds a few counts of this clonotype. V is TRBV4-3 and J is TRBJ1-2; 8 nucleotides align to TRBD1. Germline assignment: CDR1 LGHNA and CDR2 YSLEER. V shed 1 base, J shed 5 bases, and the junction held 9 bases outside the gene matches. The CDR3 loop spans 16 amino acids. CDR3 loop: CASSQAPSQGAYGYTF. The CDR3 DNA sequence: TGCGCCAGCAGCCAAGCTCCTTCTCAGGGGGCTTATGGCTACACCTTC.

This clonotype was counted once. The V call is TRBV7-8, the J call TRBJ2-6; TRBD2 might be the D (6 bases). The CDR3 consists of 15 residues. Germline CDR1 reads SGHVS; CDR2 reads FQNEAQ. Trimming left V 0 bases short and J 16 bases short, with 19 bases between. The DNA of the CDR3 is TGTGCCAGCAGCTTAGCAGGGAGGCGGGCCGGGGAGCTGACTTTC. Translation: CASSLAGRRAGELTF. Full variable domain (remainder filled in from reference TRBV7-8 and TRBJ2-6): GAGVSQSPRYKVAKRGQDVALRCDPISGHVSLFWYQQALGQGPEFLTYFQNEAQLDKSGLPSDRFFAERPEGSVSTLKIQRTQQEDSAVYLCASSLAGRRAGELTFGAGSRLTVL.

The chain links TRBV7-9 to TRBJ2-2; D may be TRBD1 (8 bases). Per the germline V gene, CDR1 is SEHNR and CDR2 is FQNEAQ (reference sequence). V lost 5 bases and J lost 4, with 17 bases in between. The CDR3 is 16 amino acids. DNA for the CDR3: TGTGCCAGCAGCATTGGACAGGGAGGGACCACCGGGGAGCTGTTTTTT. Protein product: CASSIGQGGTTGELFF.

The CDR3 nucleotides are TGTGCCAGCAGCCGTCAGGGCCGTCTCTCTGGCTACACCTTC. This encodes CASSRQGRLSGYTF. V is TRBV13 and J is TRBJ1-2, with a possible D match to TRBD1 (5 bases). The CDR3 totals 14 residues. The germline V gene has CDR1 PRHDT and CDR2 FYEKMQ (reference sequence). Trimming pared 5 bases from V and 7 bases from J, leaving 17 bases between.

The chain carries TRBV2 and TRBJ2-7; 9 bases map to TRBD2. The CDR3 loop spans 16 amino acids. Looked up from germline, CDR1 is SNHLY and CDR2 is FYNNEI. Unmatched junction bases numbered 13, after V lost 7 bases and J lost 3 bases. The CDR3 sequence: CASKVRGLATGYEQYF. The CDR3, as DNA: TGTGCCAGCAAGGTACGCGGACTAGCGACCGGCTACGAGCAGTACTTC.

The gene calls are TRBV10-3 and TRBJ2-7; 7 nucleotides agree with TRBD2. The length of the CDR3 is 15 residues. V lost 2 bases to trimming and J lost 2 bases; unmatched junction nucleotides: 6. The germline V gene has CDR1 ENHRY and CDR2 SYGVKD. This chain's CDR3 is CAISEGEGLTYEQYF. The CDR3 DNA follows: TGTGCCATCAGTGAGGGGGAGGGGTTAACCTACGAGCAGTACTTC.

This chain uses TRBV24-1 with TRBJ1-1, with D perhaps TRBD1 (6 bases). Deletions cut 3 bases from V and 3 bases from J, with 19 bases between. The CDR3 is 17 amino acids. Looked up from germline, CDR1 is KGHDR and CDR2 is SFDVKD. DNA of the CDR3: TGTGCCACCAGTGATCCCGGGGGGCTCTATGGCTACACTGAAGCTTTCTTT. This codes for CATSDPGGLYGYTEAFF.

This clonotype was recorded many times. The V gene is TRBV7-9, the J gene TRBJ1-4; D perhaps matches TRBD1 (5 bases). The germline V gene has CDR1 SEHNR and CDR2 FQNEAQ (reference sequence). This CDR3 is 15 amino acids long. Trimming left V 1 base short and J 5 bases short, with 11 bases between. CDR3 DNA: TGTGCCAGCAGCTTAGAGGGACTGGGAAATGAAAAACTGTTTTTT. Amino acids: CASSLEGLGNEKLFF.

The J gene is TRBJ2-7, the V gene TRBV11-2, with D perhaps TRBD2 (6 bases). The CDR3 sequence is 16 residues long. The germline V and J ends were trimmed by 2 bases and 5 bases, with 19 bases remaining between them. CDR1 is SGHAT and CDR2 is FQNNGV in the germline V gene. Here the CDR3 reads CASSLSISSVTNEQYF. The CDR3 coding sequence is TGTGCCAGCAGCTTAAGTATCTCTAGCGTTACCAACGAGCAGTACTTC.

This clonotype was seen ten or more times. The chain employs TRBV11-2 and TRBJ2-7; D is uncertain. The CDR3 is 13 amino acids. The V and J ends lost 3 bases and 2 bases respectively, with 8 bases between them. Germline CDR1 and CDR2: SGHAT and FQNNGV. The CDR3 coding sequence is TGTGCCAGCAGCTTTGGGGAAACCTACGAGCAGTACTTC. Protein product: CASSFGETYEQYF.

This clonotype was recorded many times. V and J are TRBV10-2 and TRBJ1-1; tentatively, D is TRBD1 (5 bases). The CDR3 runs to 13 residues. Germline CDR1 and CDR2: WSHSY and SAAADI. Trimming shortened V by 8 bases and J by 3 bases, and 13 bases separated the two germline ends. CDR3 sequence: CASGYTGYTEAFF. The CDR3 nucleotides are TGCGCCAGCGGATATACAGGTTACACTGAAGCTTTCTTT.

This clonotype was counted only a few times. This chain links TRBV12-3 or TRBV12-4 with TRBJ2-7; maybe TRBD2 (6 bases). Trimming left V 2 bases short and J 0 bases short, with 11 bases between. The CDR3 has 15 residues. The CDR3 spells CASSLIWDSSYEQYF. The CDR3 coding sequence is TGTGCCAGCAGTTTAATTTGGGACTCCTCCTACGAGCAGTACTTC.